The 14 T cell receptor beta chains below all came from one sample that was sequenced in a study of CD8+ T cells in alopecia areata. After isolation, RNA underwent reverse transcription to generate cDNA as the sequencing template. The data were produced by immunoSEQ multiplex PCR, yet TCRdb's version contains in-frame clones alone and is incomplete. The table includes some 110,000 clones, approximately 54% detected once. The treatment: oral pan-JAK inhibitor, 5-10 mg twice daily. This specimen was CD8+ T cells sorted from blood, taken at week 24, from a patient treated with tofacitinib. The source is a human donor with alopecia areata.

This chain connects TRBV19 to TRBJ1-2, with TRBD1 matching 8 bases. Germline lookup yields CDR1 LNHDA and CDR2 SQIVND (reference sequence). The CDR3 loop spans 14 amino acids. V was clipped by 5 bases and J by 6 bases; unmatched bases: 8. DNA for the CDR3: TGTGCCAGTAGTGCCTGGACAGGGATCGATGGCTACACCTTC. Translating it yields CASSAWTGIDGYTF.

The sample holds a few counts of this clone. The V gene is TRBV29-1, the J gene TRBJ2-3; TRBD2 matches 13 bases. Germline trimming cut 1 base from V and 3 bases from J; bases unmatched to any gene: 4. The length of the CDR3 is 16 residues. Germline V gene lookup returns CDR1 SQVTM and CDR2 ANQGSEA. The DNA for the CDR3 is TGCAGCGTTGAAGGTGGGACTAGCGGGGAAACAGATACGCAGTATTTT. Translating it yields CSVEGGTSGETDTQYF.

The rearrangement links TRBV7-9 to TRBJ1-5; 7 nucleotides line up with TRBD1. The CDR3 runs to 16 residues. Unmatched junction bases numbered 9, after V lost 5 bases and J lost 2 bases. Germline-derived CDR1 and CDR2 are SEHNR and FQNEAQ (reference sequence). CDR3 region: CASSVTGLGGNQPQHF. CDR3 in DNA: TGTGCCAGCAGCGTGACAGGGCTGGGCGGCAATCAGCCCCAGCATTTT.

This clone has just a few counts. The gene calls are TRBV5-6 and TRBJ1-2, with D perhaps matching TRBD1 (5 bases). This CDR3 has 14 amino acids. V was pared by 1 base and J by 4 bases, with 11 bases between. CDR1 and CDR2 from the germline V gene are SGHDT and YYEEEE. In nucleotides, the CDR3 is TGTGCCAGCAGCTTGTGGCAGGGTGTCTATGGCTACACCTTC. Translated, it gives CASSLWQGVYGYTF.

The gene calls are TRBV13 and TRBJ2-7; D not certain. In germline, CDR1 is PRHDT, CDR2 FYEKMQ (reference sequence). The CDR3 is 12 residues long. V lost 5 bases and J 4 bases, leaving 9 bases between the germline ends. This CDR3 is CASSHPGYEQYF. In nucleotides, the CDR3 is TGTGCCAGCAGCCACCCTGGGTACGAGCAGTACTTC.

V usage is TRBV9 and J usage is TRBJ1-1, with D perhaps TRBD1 (6 bases). The CDR3 length is 15 residues. Germline loops: CDR1 SGDLS, CDR2 YYNGEE. Trimming left V 4 bases short and J 2 bases short, with 15 bases between. In DNA, the CDR3 is TGTGCCAGCAGCTACGTGGGGGCAGCCAACACTGAAGCTTTCTTT. Residues: CASSYVGAANTEAFF.

The chain carries TRBV29-1 and TRBJ2-2; tentative D call: TRBD1 (6 bases). The CDR3 has 15 residues. Germline V gene sequence: CDR1 SQVTM, CDR2 ANQGSEA. The germline V and J ends were trimmed by 7 bases and 1 base, with 16 bases remaining between them. CDR3 in amino acids: CSAAGDKLNTGELFF. In DNA form, the CDR3 reads TGCAGCGCCGCTGGGGACAAGCTGAACACCGGGGAGCTGTTTTTT.

The table lists this clone with a count of one. The chain combines TRBV30 with TRBJ1-5; D uncertain. This CDR3 has 14 residues. In germline, CDR1 is GTSNPN, CDR2 SVGIG (reference sequence). Trimming cost V 2 bases and J 5 bases, with 13 bases left between them. CDR3 in DNA: TGTGCCTGGAGTTCGGGAGAGGTGCATCAGCCCCAGCATTTT. It yields the protein CAWSSGEVHQPQHF.

This clone has a handful of counts. V usage is TRBV29-1 and J usage is TRBJ2-2, with 7 bases fitting TRBD1. Per germline, CDR1 SQVTM and CDR2 ANQGSEA. With V trimmed by 3 bases and J by 0 bases, 4 bases remained unmatched. The CDR3 sequence is 15 residues long. CDR3 residues: CSVELTGSNTGELFF. The CDR3 coding sequence is TGCAGCGTTGAGCTGACAGGGTCGAACACCGGGGAGCTGTTTTTT.

As regards this clone: This sample includes further DNA sequences coding for the same CDR3. The chain carries TRBV9 and TRBJ2-4; TRBD2 matches at 7 bases. The ends lost 3 bases at V and 1 base at J; junction bases unmatched: 4. This CDR3 comprises 15 residues. The germline V gene has CDR1 SGDLS and CDR2 YYNGEE. Here the CDR3 reads CASSEREGAKNIQYF. CDR3 in DNA: TGTGCCAGCAGCGAGAGGGAGGGTGCCAAAAACATTCAGTACTTC.

This chain connects TRBV18 to TRBJ2-5; no clear D gene. The CDR3 contains 15 residues. Trimming cost V 0 bases and J 3 bases, with 11 bases left between them. The germline CDR1 and CDR2 sequences are KGHSH and LQKENI. The CDR3 loop reads CASSPPLDTEETQYF. Here the CDR3 DNA reads TGTGCCAGCTCACCACCCCTCGACACTGAAGAGACCCAGTACTTC.

V is TRBV9 and J is TRBJ2-7; TRBD1 agrees at 9 bases. Per the germline V gene, CDR1 is SGDLS and CDR2 is YYNGEE. Trimming removed 0 bases from V and 4 bases from J; junction bases left unmatched: 5. This CDR3 contains 15 residues. CDR3 in DNA: TGTGCCAGCAGCGTAGACAGGGGGCTGGGGTACGAGCAGTACTTC. Translated, it gives CASSVDRGLGYEQYF.

This chain connects TRBV7-2 to TRBJ2-4, with D tentatively TRBD1 (6 bases). Trimming cost V 6 bases and J 9 bases, with 12 bases left between them. Germline assignment: CDR1 SGHTA and CDR2 FQGNSA. This CDR3 has 12 residues. The CDR3 here is CASSPDRPIQYF. The CDR3 nucleotides read TGTGCCAGCAGTCCCGACAGGCCCATTCAGTACTTC.

This chain links TRBV2 with TRBJ2-7; possibly TRBD2 for D (5 bases). This CDR3 spans 12 amino acids. The germline V and J ends were trimmed by 2 bases and 4 bases, with 6 bases remaining between them. Germline loops: CDR1 SNHLY, CDR2 FYNNEI. CDR3 sequence reads: CASSERRYEQYF. The DNA of the CDR3 is TGTGCCAGCAGTGAAAGGAGGTACGAGCAGTACTTC.